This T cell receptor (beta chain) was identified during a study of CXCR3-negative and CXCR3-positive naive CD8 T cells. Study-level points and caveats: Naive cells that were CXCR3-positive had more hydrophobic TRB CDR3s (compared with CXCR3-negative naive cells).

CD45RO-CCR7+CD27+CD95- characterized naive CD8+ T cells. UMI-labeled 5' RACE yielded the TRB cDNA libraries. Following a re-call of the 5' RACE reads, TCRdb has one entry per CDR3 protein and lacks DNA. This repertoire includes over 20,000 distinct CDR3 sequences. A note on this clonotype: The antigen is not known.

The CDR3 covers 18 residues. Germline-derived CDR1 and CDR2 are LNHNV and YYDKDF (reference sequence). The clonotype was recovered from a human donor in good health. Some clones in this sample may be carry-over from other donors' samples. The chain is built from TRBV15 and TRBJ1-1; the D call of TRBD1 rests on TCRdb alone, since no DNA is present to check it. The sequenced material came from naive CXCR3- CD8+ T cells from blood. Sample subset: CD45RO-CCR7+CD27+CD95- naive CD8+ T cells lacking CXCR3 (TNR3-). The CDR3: CATSREFALEAKNTEAFF.